Presented here are 8 T cell receptor beta chains from one specimen sequenced in a study of tissue T cells after allogeneic stem cell transplantation. The method was immunoSEQ multiplex PCR; TCRdb's version includes in-frame clones alone and lacks a portion of them. The sample has roughly 5,500 clones, roughly half seen once; the top ten hold 10% to 13%. Time point: mouse harvest day 7 after allogeneic transplant. Mouse grafts combined 10^7 T-cell-depleted bone marrow cells with 10^6 splenic CD5+ T cells. The specimen sequenced was gut tissue. Receptors were obtained from a female BALB/c mouse given C57BL/6 T cells with graft-versus-host disease after an allogeneic hematopoietic cell transplant.

This clone was counted between two and nine times. The gene names here belong to mouse. The DNA ends 1 residue before the CDR3 does, and the rest of the CDR3 is filled in from the germline J gene. The J gene is TRBJ1-4, the V gene TRBV26; 9 bases are a match to TRBD1. The V gene end was trimmed by 5 bases and the J gene end by 3 bases; junction bases not matched to a gene: 1. Germline V gives CDR1 KGHPV, CDR2 FQNQEV (reference sequence). The CDR3 contains 14 residues. The CDR3 sequence: CASSGTGPNERLFF. Incomplete CDR3 DNA: TGTGCCAGCAGTGGGACAGGGCCCAACGAAAGATTATTT.

This clone was observed a few times. Each gene name is a mouse one. The CDR3 end is not reached by the read, which stops 1 residue before it; the germline J gene fills it in. The chain couples TRBV26 to TRBJ1-5; D is unclear. The CDR3 is 13 residues long. V was shortened by 2 bases and J by 1 base, with 3 bases between the two germline ends. Germline CDR1 reads KGHPV; CDR2 reads FQNQEV (reference sequence). CDR3 amino acids: CASSLGNNQAPLF. The covered CDR3 bases are TGTGCCAGCAGTCTGGGCAACAACCAGGCTCCGCTT.

Regarding this clone: Gene names are mouse gene names. Sequencing ends 1 residue short of the CDR3 end; the germline J gene provides the rest. The V gene is TRBV23, the J gene TRBJ2-5; TRBD1 is taken as the D call from the table, unchecked against the DNA. The CDR3 loop spans 14 amino acids. Germline assignment: CDR1 KGHTA and CDR2 FQNQQP. The covered CDR3 bases are TGCTCCAGCAGTCATAGGGGTAACCAAGACACCCAGTAC. As protein: CSSSHRGNQDTQY. The full CDR3 protein reads CSSSHRGNQDTQYF.

By its share, this clone is medium-sized (0.01 to 0.1%). The gene names given are mouse names. The read is 1 residue too short to cover the CDR3 end, so that end is filled in from the germline J gene. This chain connects TRBV26 to TRBJ1-5; no definite D call. Trimming pared 2 bases from V and 6 bases from J, leaving 2 bases between. CDR3 size: 11 residues. The germline gives CDR1 KGHPV, CDR2 FQNQEV (reference sequence). CDR3 sequence: CASSLGQAPLF. Incomplete CDR3 DNA: TGTGCCAGCAGTCTGGGCCAGGCTCCGCTT.

Concerning this clone itself: Gene labels here are mouse ones. The CDR3 end lies 1 residue beyond the end of the read and is filled in from the germline J gene. The chain is built from TRBV13-3 and TRBJ1-1, with unresolved D. This CDR3 is built from 13 residues. Germline assignment: CDR1 NNHDY and CDR2 SYVADS. Trimming pared 5 bases from V and 0 bases from J, leaving 8 bases between. Incomplete CDR3 DNA: TGTGCCAGCAGGGAGAATGCAAACACAGAAGTCTTC. Residues: CASRENANTEVF. The complete CDR3 reads CASRENANTEVFF.

Comments on this clone: Gene names and germline refer to mouse. The CDR3 goes on 1 residue after the read ends, and that part is filled in from the germline J gene. The chain joins TRBV12-2 to TRBJ2-2; D is perhaps TRBD1 (6 bases). Germline V lookup: CDR1 SGHLS, CDR2 HYDKME. The CDR3 runs 14 residues. V was trimmed by 2 bases and J by 4 bases, leaving 10 bases between them. This CDR3 reads CASSHREFTGQLYF. The covered CDR3 bases are TGTGCCAGCTCTCACAGGGAATTCACCGGGCAGCTCTAC.

A word on this clone: Genes and germline are mouse. The observed sequence ends 1 residue before the CDR3 terminus, with the missing tail filled in from the germline J gene. V gene TRBV26 combines with J gene TRBJ1-2; D unclear. The V gene's germline CDR1 is KGHPV and CDR2 FQNQEV (reference sequence). The CDR3 spans 13 residues. V dropped 4 bases and J dropped 2 bases, with 8 bases sitting between them. The CDR3: CASSPGGNSDYTF. CDR3 bases read: TGTGCCAGCAGTCCGGGTGGGAACTCCGACTACACC.

Remarks on this clone: Gene labels here are mouse ones. The CDR3 is cut off 1 residue early in the read; its end comes from the germline J gene. The chain combines TRBV3 with TRBJ2-4; TRBD2 matches 9 bases. Trimming at V came to 5 bases and at J to 4 bases, leaving 4 bases not matched to a gene. The germline V gene has CDR1 SNHLY and CDR2 FYNGKV (reference sequence). The CDR3 has 14 amino acids. The sequenced part of the CDR3 DNA is TGTGCCAGCAGCCCTCGACTGGGGGAAAACACCTTGTAC. Protein product: CASSPRLGENTLY. Given in full, the CDR3 is CASSPRLGENTLYF.